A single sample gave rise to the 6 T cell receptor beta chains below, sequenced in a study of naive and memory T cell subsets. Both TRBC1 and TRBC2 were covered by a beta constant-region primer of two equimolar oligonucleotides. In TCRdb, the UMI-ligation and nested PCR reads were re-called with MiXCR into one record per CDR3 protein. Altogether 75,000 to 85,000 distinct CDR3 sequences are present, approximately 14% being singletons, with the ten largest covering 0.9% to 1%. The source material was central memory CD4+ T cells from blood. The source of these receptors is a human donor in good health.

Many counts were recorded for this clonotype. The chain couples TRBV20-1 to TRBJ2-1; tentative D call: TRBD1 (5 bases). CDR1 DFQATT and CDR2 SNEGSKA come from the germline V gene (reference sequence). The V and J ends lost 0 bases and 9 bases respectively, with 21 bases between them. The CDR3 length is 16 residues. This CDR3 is CSARDRLGPRPGEQFF. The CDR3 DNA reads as TGCAGTGCTAGAGATCGCCTGGGGCCTAGGCCCGGTGAGCAGTTCTTC.

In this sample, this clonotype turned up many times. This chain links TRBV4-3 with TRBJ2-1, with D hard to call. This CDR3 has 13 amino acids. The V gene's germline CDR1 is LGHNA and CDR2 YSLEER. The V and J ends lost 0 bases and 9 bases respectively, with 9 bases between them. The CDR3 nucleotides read TGCGCCAGCAGCCAAGAACCGGGCGGTGAGCAGTTCTTC. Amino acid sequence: CASSQEPGGEQFF.

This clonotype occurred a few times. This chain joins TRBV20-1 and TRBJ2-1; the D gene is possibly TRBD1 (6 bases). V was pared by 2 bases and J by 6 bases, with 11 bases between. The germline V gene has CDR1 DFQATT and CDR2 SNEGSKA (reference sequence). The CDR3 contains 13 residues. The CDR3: CSARTGTFNEQFF. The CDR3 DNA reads TGCAGTGCTAGAACCGGGACATTCAATGAGCAGTTCTTC.

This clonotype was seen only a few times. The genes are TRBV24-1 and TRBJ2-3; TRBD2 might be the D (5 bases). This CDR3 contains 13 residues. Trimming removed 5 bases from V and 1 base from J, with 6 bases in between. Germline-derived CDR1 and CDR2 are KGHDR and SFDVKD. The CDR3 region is CATSGGGTDTQYF. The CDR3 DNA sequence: TGTGCCACCAGTGGGGGAGGCACAGATACGCAGTATTTT.

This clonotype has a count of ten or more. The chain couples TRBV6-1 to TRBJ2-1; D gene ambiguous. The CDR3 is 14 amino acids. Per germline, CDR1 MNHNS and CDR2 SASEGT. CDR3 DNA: TGTGTATCCGAGAGCGAGAGCTCCTACAATGAGCAGTTCTTC. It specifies CVSESESSYNEQFF.

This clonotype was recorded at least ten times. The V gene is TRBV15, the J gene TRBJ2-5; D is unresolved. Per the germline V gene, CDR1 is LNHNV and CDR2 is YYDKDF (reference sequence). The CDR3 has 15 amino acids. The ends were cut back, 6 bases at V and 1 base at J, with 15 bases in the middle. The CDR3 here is CATSTPWYFQETQYF. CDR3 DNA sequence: TGTGCCACCAGTACCCCGTGGTACTTCCAAGAGACCCAGTACTTC.